A single sample gave rise to the 26 T cell receptor beta chains below, sequenced in a study of cytomegalovirus exposure and HLA in healthy donors. The PCR contained 60 Vbeta and 13 Jbeta primers. TCRdb's table, derived via immunoSEQ multiplex PCR, lists solely in-frame clones and lacks some. The sample lists approximately 130,000 clones, around 85% seen once, with about 6.7% in the top ten. Sequencing was performed on PBMCs. The receptors were gathered from a woman aged 25-40 years in good health and CMV-seropositive.

As concerns this clone: At one end the junction does not follow the germline gene, possibly because of a read error. This rearrangement joins TRBV5-1 to TRBJ2-7; the D is unclear. The CDR3 has 14 amino acids. CDR1 SGHRS and CDR2 YFSETQ come from the germline V gene. The CDR3 here is CASGLVGQGGEQYF. The CDR3 DNA sequence: TGCGCCAGCGGCTTGGTAGGCCAAGGCGGCGAGCAGTACTTC.

The chain has TRBV13 and TRBJ2-7; 13 nucleotides match TRBD2. V lost 5 bases, J lost 3 bases, and 4 bases stayed unmatched. Germline lookup yields CDR1 PRHDT and CDR2 FYEKMQ (reference sequence). This CDR3 has 15 amino acids. The DNA of the CDR3 is TGTGCCAGCAGCGTGGGACTAGCGGGGCTCTACGAGCAGTACTTC. As protein: CASSVGLAGLYEQYF.

V gene TRBV6-5 combines with J gene TRBJ1-4; TRBD1 aligns across 10 bases. Germline V gives CDR1 MNHEY, CDR2 SVGAGI. V shed 6 bases, J shed 7 bases, and the junction held 5 bases outside the gene matches. CDR3 length: 14 residues. For the CDR3, the DNA is TGTGCCAGCAGCCGGACAGGGGGGATTGAAAAACTGTTTTTT. Protein product: CASSRTGGIEKLFF.

The chain uses TRBV7-8 and TRBJ2-1, with D maybe TRBD2 (6 bases). The V and J ends lost 3 bases and 4 bases respectively, with 13 bases between them. The CDR3 runs 15 residues. Germline V CDR1 and CDR2: SGHVS, FQNEAQ. CDR3 sequence (DNA): TGTGCCAGCAGCTTCTCCGGGGGAACTTACAATGAGCAGTTCTTC. Protein: CASSFSGGTYNEQFF.

This clone was counted a few times. At the DNA level, this CDR3 is encoded by other sequences in the same sample as well. This chain connects TRBV9 to TRBJ1-1; 9 bases are shared with TRBD1. CDR3 length: 16 residues. Germline CDR1 and CDR2: SGDLS and YYNGEE. V lost 1 base and J lost 1; bases outside the gene matches: 5. This CDR3 reads CASSVPSTGGNTEAFF. Written as DNA, the CDR3 is TGTGCCAGCAGCGTACCGTCGACAGGGGGGAACACTGAAGCTTTCTTT.

The genes are TRBV9 and TRBJ1-1; 8 bases match TRBD1. The germline gives CDR1 SGDLS, CDR2 YYNGEE. The CDR3 is 15 amino acids. Losses at the gene ends were 0 bases for V and 2 bases for J; bases not matched to a gene: 3. CDR3 loop: CASSVGQGQNTEAFF. The CDR3 bases are TGTGCCAGCAGCGTAGGACAGGGGCAAAACACTGAAGCTTTCTTT.

This clone was seen a few times. This chain uses TRBV2 with TRBJ1-6; D is unclear. The CDR3 is 14 residues long. The V end lost 6 bases, the J end lost 7 bases, and 13 bases lay between the germline ends. The V gene's germline CDR1 is SNHLY and CDR2 FYNNEI. The DNA of the CDR3 is TGTGCCAGCAGGCCTGAAGGGAGCAATTCACCCCTCCACTTT. Amino acids: CASRPEGSNSPLHF.

The rearrangement joins TRBV5-1 to TRBJ2-5, with 13 nucleotides matching TRBD2. Unmatched junction bases numbered 7, after V lost 3 bases and J lost 2 bases. The germline V gene has CDR1 SGHRS and CDR2 YFSETQ. The CDR3 extends over 17 amino acids. The CDR3 sequence is CASSSGTSGALQETQYF. CDR3 sequence (DNA): TGCGCCAGCAGCTCCGGGACTAGCGGGGCCTTACAAGAGACCCAGTACTTC.

This rearrangement joins TRBV5-6 to TRBJ1-5; possible D gene TRBD1, 5 bases. The CDR3 runs 15 residues. Deletions cut 0 bases from V and 4 bases from J, with 11 bases between. Germline CDR1 reads SGHDT; CDR2 reads YYEEEE. The CDR3 spells CASSLGTLVNQPQHF. The CDR3 nucleotides read TGTGCCAGCAGCTTGGGGACACTGGTTAATCAGCCCCAGCATTTT. Combining the CDR3 with reference TRBV5-6 and TRBJ1-5 gives the whole variable domain DAGVTQSPTHLIKTRGQQVTLRCSPKSGHDTVSWYQQALGQGPQFIFQYYEEEERQRGNFPDRFSGHQFPNYSSELNVNALLLGDSALYLCASSLGTLVNQPQHFGDGTRLSIL.

This clone was counted once. This chain uses TRBV2 with TRBJ2-1, with D tentatively TRBD2 (5 bases). Germline assignment: CDR1 SNHLY and CDR2 FYNNEI. Between the trimmed V and J ends, which lost 1 base and 0 bases, there was a span of 16 bases. The CDR3 totals 18 residues. The CDR3 sequence: CASSEGLEVYFSYNEQFF. CDR3 DNA sequence: TGTGCCAGCAGTGAAGGGTTGGAGGTATATTTCTCCTACAATGAGCAGTTCTTC. Variable domain in full (rest from reference TRBV2 and TRBJ2-1): EPEVTQTPSHQVTQMGQEVILRCVPISNHLYFYWYRQILGQKVEFLVSFYNNEISEKSEIFDDQFSVERPDGSNFTLKIRSTKLEDSAMYFCASSEGLEVYFSYNEQFFGPGTRLTVL.

The sample holds a few counts of this clone. The chain uses TRBV27 and TRBJ1-4; 9 bases line up with TRBD1. Trimming took 5 bases from V and 13 from J; bases not matched to a gene: 14. This CDR3 contains 15 residues. The germline V gene encodes CDR1 MNHEY and CDR2 SMNVEV (reference sequence). The CDR3: CASSTTGTGFRSLFF. CDR3 DNA: TGTGCCAGCAGTACTACCGGGACAGGGTTTCGATCACTGTTTTTT.

The V gene is TRBV29-1, the J gene TRBJ1-1; D remains unclear. The germline gives CDR1 SQVTM, CDR2 ANQGSEA. V lost 7 bases and J 2 bases, leaving 17 bases between the germline ends. The CDR3 runs 14 residues. This CDR3 reads CSADLRGINTEAFF. CDR3 nucleotides: TGCAGCGCTGATCTACGGGGAATAAACACTGAAGCTTTCTTT.

The CDR3 coding sequence is TGTGCCTGGAGTGTAAGTCTAGCGGGGGGTGAGCAGTTCTTC. As protein: CAWSVSLAGGEQFF. The rearrangement links TRBV30 to TRBJ2-1; TRBD2 agrees at 11 bases. Losses at the gene ends were 0 bases for V and 9 bases for J; bases not matched to a gene: 4. The CDR3 runs to 14 residues. CDR1 is GTSNPN and CDR2 is SVGIG in the germline V gene (reference sequence).

V and J are TRBV28 and TRBJ2-3; 9 positions match TRBD2. Trimming cost V 4 bases and J 3 bases; bases outside gene matches: 8. The CDR3 runs to 16 residues. Germline assignment: CDR1 MDHEN and CDR2 SYDVKM. CDR3 DNA: TGTGCCAGCAGTTCCCCAGCGGGGGGTTCTACAGATACGCAGTATTTT. Its translation: CASSSPAGGSTDTQYF.

The gene calls are TRBV30 and TRBJ2-2; D is possibly TRBD2 (6 bases). This CDR3 has 17 residues. Per germline, CDR1 GTSNPN and CDR2 SVGIG (reference sequence). V lost 5 bases, J lost 0 bases, and 19 bases lay in between. The CDR3 nucleotides are TGTGCCTGGTACCCCCGCCGGCTAGCGTCGAACACCGGGGAGCTGTTTTTT. Translation gives CAWYPRRLASNTGELFF.

The rearrangement joins TRBV19 to TRBJ1-2; TRBD1 matches 8 bases. The CDR3 covers 14 residues. Germline values: CDR1 LNHDA, CDR2 SQIVND (reference sequence). V lost 3 bases to trimming and J lost 7 bases; unmatched junction nucleotides: 7. The CDR3 loop reads CASSMESRGRGYTF. CDR3 sequence (DNA): TGTGCCAGTAGTATGGAATCCAGGGGGCGTGGCTACACCTTC.

V and J are TRBV2 and TRBJ2-5; 9 positions agree with TRBD1. V trimming: 7 bases; J trimming: 4 bases; junction bases outside the gene matches: 7. The CDR3 has 14 residues. Looked up from germline, CDR1 is SNHLY and CDR2 is FYNNEI. DNA of the CDR3: TGTGCCAGCACCACAGGGGGCCGAGGAGAGACCCAGTACTTC. The encoded protein is CASTTGGRGETQYF.

The CDR3 DNA reads TGCGCCAGCAGCTTGGGGGGGGGTCTAAGTGAAAAACTGTTTTTT. Encoded protein: CASSLGGGLSEKLFF. The rearrangement joins TRBV5-1 to TRBJ1-4; possibly TRBD1 for D (5 bases). Trimming removed 0 bases from V and 7 bases from J, with 13 bases in between. The V gene's germline CDR1 is SGHRS and CDR2 YFSETQ. This CDR3 is built from 15 residues.

The chain recombines TRBV7-2 with TRBJ2-7, with D hard to call. The V gene lost 5 bases and the J gene lost 7 bases, with 12 bases spanning the gap. This CDR3 is 12 amino acids long. Germline V CDR1 and CDR2: SGHTA, FQGNSA. CDR3 sequence: CASSPPLREQYF. The CDR3, as DNA: TGTGCCAGCAGCCCCCCACTGAGGGAGCAGTACTTC.

This chain uses TRBV27 with TRBJ2-1; 11 positions match TRBD2. J lost 7 bases, V lost 6 bases, and 11 bases had no gene match. Germline V CDR1 and CDR2: MNHEY, SMNVEV (reference sequence). The CDR3 sequence is 16 residues long. CDR3 DNA sequence: TGTGCCAGCAGGGGGTGGGGGACTAGCGGAGCTAATGAGCAGTTCTTC. This sequence encodes CASRGWGTSGANEQFF.

The genes are TRBV28 and TRBJ1-5; no clear D gene. The CDR3 length is 15 residues. From germline, CDR1 is MDHEN and CDR2 SYDVKM. The V end lost 6 bases, the J end lost 1 base, and 13 bases lay between the germline ends. CDR3 region: CASRSSGGSNQPQHF. The CDR3 DNA reads TGTGCCAGCAGATCATCCGGAGGGAGCAATCAGCCCCAGCATTTT.

The chain recombines TRBV5-1 with TRBJ1-1, with D possibly TRBD1 on 6 matching bases. V lost 3 bases to trimming and J lost 4 bases, with 13 bases between them. The CDR3 is made up of 14 amino acids. Germline-derived CDR1 and CDR2 are SGHRS and YFSETQ. This CDR3 is CASSSGQPITEAFF. Here the CDR3 DNA reads TGCGCCAGCAGCTCCGGACAGCCGATCACTGAAGCTTTCTTT.

The V gene is TRBV10-2, the J gene TRBJ2-1; 15 positions match TRBD2. The CDR3 loop spans 18 amino acids. Germline CDR1 reads WSHSY; CDR2 reads SAAADI. The ends lost 6 bases at V and 1 base at J; junction bases unmatched: 7. The CDR3 loop reads CASSDPGTSGGSYNEQFF. Written as DNA, the CDR3 is TGCGCCAGCAGCGATCCAGGGACTAGCGGGGGGTCCTACAATGAGCAGTTCTTC.

The chain links TRBV29-1 to TRBJ1-4; D gene unclear. Germline lookup yields CDR1 SQVTM and CDR2 ANQGSEA. V dropped 5 bases and J dropped 0 bases, with 7 bases sitting between them. The CDR3 length is 13 residues. CDR3 nucleotide sequence: TGCAGCGTTTATCCGGCAACTAATGAAAAACTGTTTTTT. It is translated as CSVYPATNEKLFF.

Details on this clone: Other DNA sequences from this sample encode an identical CDR3 as well. This chain links TRBV5-1 with TRBJ1-2, with 10 bases lining up with TRBD1. Losses at the gene ends were 0 bases for V and 5 bases for J; bases not matched to a gene: 1. From germline, CDR1 is SGHRS and CDR2 YFSETQ. CDR3 length: 14 residues. The CDR3 coding sequence is TGCGCCAGCAGCTTGGGGGGACAGGGGTATGGCTACACCTTC. Protein sequence: CASSLGGQGYGYTF. Supplemented by reference TRBV5-1 and TRBJ1-2, the full variable domain reads KAGVTQTPRYLIKTRGQQVTLSCSPISGHRSVSWYQQTPGQGLQFLFEYFSETQRNKGNFPGRFSGRQFSNSRSEMNVSTLELGDSALYLCASSLGGQGYGYTFGSGTRLTVV.

This chain connects TRBV5-6 to TRBJ2-1, with TRBD2 identical over 13 bases. The CDR3 is 16 amino acids. V was clipped by 5 bases and J by 9 bases; unmatched bases: 11. Germline-derived CDR1 and CDR2 are SGHDT and YYEEEE. The CDR3 DNA reads as TGTGCCAGCAGTGTGGGACTAGCGGGATTTAGTGCTGAGCAGTTCTTC. Amino acids: CASSVGLAGFSAEQFF. The full variable domain, in which reference TRBV5-6 and TRBJ2-1 provide the parts outside the CDR3, is DAGVTQSPTHLIKTRGQQVTLRCSPKSGHDTVSWYQQALGQGPQFIFQYYEEEERQRGNFPDRFSGHQFPNYSSELNVNALLLGDSALYLCASSVGLAGFSAEQFFGPGTRLTVL.